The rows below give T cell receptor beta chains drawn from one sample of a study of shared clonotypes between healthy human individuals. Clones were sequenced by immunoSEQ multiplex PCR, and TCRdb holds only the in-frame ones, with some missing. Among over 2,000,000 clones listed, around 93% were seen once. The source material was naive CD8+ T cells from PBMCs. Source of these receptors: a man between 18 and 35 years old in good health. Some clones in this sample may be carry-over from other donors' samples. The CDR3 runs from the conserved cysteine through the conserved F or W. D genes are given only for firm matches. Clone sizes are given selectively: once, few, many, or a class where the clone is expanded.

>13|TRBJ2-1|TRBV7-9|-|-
CASSLGGPSEQFF
TGTGCCAGCAGCTTAGGGGGCCCCAGTGAGCAGTTCTTC
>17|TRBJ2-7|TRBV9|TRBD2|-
CASSQRDGLAGNHEQYF
TGTGCCAGCAGCCAGAGGGATGGGCTAGCGGGAAACCACGAGCAGTACTTC
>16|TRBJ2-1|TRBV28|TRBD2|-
CASRGLAGGSWYEQFF
TGTGCCAGCAGAGGACTAGCGGGAGGGTCCTGGTATGAGCAGTTCTTC
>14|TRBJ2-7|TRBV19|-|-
CASSMSWGSYEQYF
TGTGCCAGTAGTATGTCCTGGGGGAGTTACGAGCAGTACTTC
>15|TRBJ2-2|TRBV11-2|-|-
CASSLGTANTGELFF
TGTGCCAGCAGCTTGGGGACGGCGAACACCGGGGAGCTGTTTTTT
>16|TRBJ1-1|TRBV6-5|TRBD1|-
CASSYSRAGGNTEAFF
TGTGCCAGCAGTTACTCAAGGGCAGGGGGTAACACTGAAGCTTTCTTT
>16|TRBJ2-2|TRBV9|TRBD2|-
CASRPMTSGNSGELFF
TGTGCCAGCAGACCGATGACTAGCGGGAATTCCGGGGAGCTGTTTTTT
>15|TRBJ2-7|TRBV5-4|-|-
CASSPPGGRGYEQYF
TGTGCCAGCAGCCCCCCAGGCGGTAGGGGCTACGAGCAGTACTTC
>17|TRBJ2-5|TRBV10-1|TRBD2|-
CASSEGVGLAAQETQYF
TGCGCCAGCAGTGAGGGGGTCGGGCTAGCGGCCCAAGAGACCCAGTACTTC
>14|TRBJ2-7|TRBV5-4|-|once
CASSWGLGSYEQYF
TGTGCCAGCAGCTGGGGACTGGGGAGCTACGAGCAGTACTTC
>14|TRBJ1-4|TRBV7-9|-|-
CASGLVGTNEKLFF
TGTGCCAGCGGCTTAGTGGGGACTAATGAAAAACTGTTTTTT
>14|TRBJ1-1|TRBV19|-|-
CASSIRKMNTEAFF
TGTGCCAGTAGTATTCGGAAAATGAACACTGAAGCTTTCTTT
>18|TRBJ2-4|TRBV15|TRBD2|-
CATSGKLAGGLAKNIQYF
TGTGCCACCAGCGGAAAACTAGCGGGAGGATTAGCCAAAAACATTCAGTACTTC
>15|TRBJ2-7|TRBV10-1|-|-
CASSEKVKSSYEQYF
TGCGCCAGCAGTGAAAAGGTTAAGAGCTCCTACGAGCAGTACTTC
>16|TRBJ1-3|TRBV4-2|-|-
CASSQVDRRSGNTIYF
TGTGCCAGCAGCCAAGTTGATAGACGCTCTGGAAACACCATATATTTT
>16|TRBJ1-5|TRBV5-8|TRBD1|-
CASSPGTANSNQPQHF
TGTGCCAGCAGCCCGGGGACAGCGAATAGCAATCAGCCCCAGCATTTT
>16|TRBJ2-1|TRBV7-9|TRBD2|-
CASSAGTSGPYNEQFF
TGTGCCAGCAGCGCCGGGACTAGCGGGCCCTACAATGAGCAGTTCTTC
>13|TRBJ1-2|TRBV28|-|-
CASSSGTSYGYTF
TGTGCCAGCAGTTCAGGGACATCGTATGGCTACACCTTC
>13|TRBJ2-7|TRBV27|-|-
CASSLGTAGEQYF
TGTGCCAGCAGTCTCGGGACTGCTGGCGAGCAGTACTTC
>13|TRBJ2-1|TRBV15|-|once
CATSIGLDNEQFF
TGTGCCACCAGCATCGGCCTAGACAATGAGCAGTTCTTC
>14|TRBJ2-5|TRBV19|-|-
CASNWGGAQETQYF
TGTGCCAGTAATTGGGGCGGGGCCCAAGAGACCCAGTACTTC
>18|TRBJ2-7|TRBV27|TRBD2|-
CASSSVPLASGRVAEQYF
TGTGCCAGCAGTTCTGTACCGTTGGCTAGCGGGAGGGTTGCCGAGCAGTACTTC
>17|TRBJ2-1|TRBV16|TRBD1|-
CASSQTAATGSYNEQFF
TGTGCCAGCAGCCAGACCGCCGCGACAGGGTCCTACAATGAGCAGTTCTTC
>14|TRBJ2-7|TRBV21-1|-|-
CASSGPGTNYEQYF
TGTGCCAGCAGCGGCCCAGGCACCAATTACGAGCAGTACTTC
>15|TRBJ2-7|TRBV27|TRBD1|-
CASSPGRTGAYEQYF
TGTGCCAGCAGCCCTGGACGGACAGGGGCCTACGAGCAGTACTTC
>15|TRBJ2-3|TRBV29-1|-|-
CSVEGGADATDTQYF
TGCAGCGTTGAAGGCGGGGCAGATGCCACAGATACGCAGTATTTT
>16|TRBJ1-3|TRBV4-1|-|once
CASSRPTGPSGNTIYF
TGCGCCAGCAGCCGCCCGACAGGTCCCTCTGGAAACACCATATATTTT
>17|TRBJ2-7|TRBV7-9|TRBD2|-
CASSSTPGLALINEQYF
TGTGCCAGCAGCTCGACCCCTGGACTAGCACTCATCAACGAGCAGTACTTC
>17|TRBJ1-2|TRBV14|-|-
CASSQEWYSGSVLGYTF
TGTGCCAGCAGCCAAGAATGGTACAGTGGATCCGTGCTTGGCTACACCTTC
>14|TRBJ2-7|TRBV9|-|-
CASSVGDLAYEQYF
TGTGCCAGCAGCGTAGGGGACTTGGCCTACGAGCAGTACTTC
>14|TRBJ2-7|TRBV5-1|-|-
CASSLAVRGYEQYF
TGCGCCAGCAGCTTAGCCGTGAGGGGCTACGAGCAGTACTTC
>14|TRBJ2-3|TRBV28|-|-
CASGTLFFQDTQYF
TGTGCCAGCGGAACTTTGTTTTTTCAAGATACGCAGTATTTT
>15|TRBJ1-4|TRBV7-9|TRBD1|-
CASSFGQAPNEKLFF
TGTGCCAGCAGTTTTGGACAGGCACCTAATGAAAAACTGTTTTTT
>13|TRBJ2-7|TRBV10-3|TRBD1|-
CAISETGGYEQYF
TGTGCCATCAGTGAGACAGGGGGGTACGAGCAGTACTTC
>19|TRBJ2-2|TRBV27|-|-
CASSLSTPYPSPNTGELFF
TGTGCCAGCAGTCTGTCCACACCCTATCCGAGTCCGAACACCGGGGAGCTGTTTTTT
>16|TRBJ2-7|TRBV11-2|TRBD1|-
CASSSIFGTDSYEQYF
TGTGCCAGCAGCTCGATCTTCGGGACAGACTCCTACGAGCAGTACTTC
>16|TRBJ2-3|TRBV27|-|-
CASSSSAGEQVDTQYF
TGTGCCAGCAGTTCCAGCGCAGGGGAGCAAGTAGATACGCAGTATTTT
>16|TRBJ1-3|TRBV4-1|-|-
CASSQGGPSSGNTIYF
TGCGCCAGCAGCCAAGGAGGCCCCAGCTCTGGAAACACCATATATTTT
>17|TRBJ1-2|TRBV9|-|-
CASSVAGRPPSNYGYTF
TGTGCCAGCAGCGTAGCTGGCAGACCACCAAGTAACTATGGCTACACCTTC
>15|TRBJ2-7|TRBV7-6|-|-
CASSPPLRNDYEQYF
TGTGCCAGCAGCCCCCCGCTCCGGAATGACTACGAGCAGTACTTC
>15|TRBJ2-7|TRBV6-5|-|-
CASSPRVQAGYEQYF
TGTGCCAGCAGTCCCAGGGTCCAGGCCGGCTACGAGCAGTACTTC
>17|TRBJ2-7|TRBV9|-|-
CASSAEGRRTELDEQYF
TGTGCCAGCAGCGCCGAGGGGCGAAGGACTGAATTGGACGAGCAGTACTTC
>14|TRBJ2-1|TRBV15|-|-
CATSRDGVWDEQFF
TGTGCCACCAGCAGAGATGGGGTATGGGATGAGCAGTTCTTC
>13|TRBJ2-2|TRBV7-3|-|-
CASSLRRAGELFF
TGTGCCAGCAGCTTACGGCGGGCCGGGGAGCTGTTTTTT
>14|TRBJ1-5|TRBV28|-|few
CASSLVRGEQPQHF
TGTGCCAGCAGTTTGGTCAGGGGTGAACAGCCCCAGCATTTT
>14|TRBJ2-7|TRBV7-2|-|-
CASSPVGPSYEQYF
TGTGCCAGCAGCCCGGTCGGGCCCTCCTACGAGCAGTACTTC
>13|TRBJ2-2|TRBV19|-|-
CASSIGGAGELFF
TGTGCCAGTAGTATAGGGGGGGCCGGGGAGCTGTTTTTT
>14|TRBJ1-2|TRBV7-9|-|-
CASSLEGTTYGYTF
TGTGCCAGCAGCTTAGAGGGGACCACCTATGGCTACACCTTC
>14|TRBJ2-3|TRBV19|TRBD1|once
CASSHRGRADTQYF
TGTGCCAGTAGCCACAGGGGGCGCGCAGATACGCAGTATTTT
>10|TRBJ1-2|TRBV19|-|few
CASSIGGYTF
TGTGCCAGTAGTATCGGGGGCTACACCTTC